One sample yielded the 29 T cell receptor beta chains listed below, sequenced in a study of CD8+ T cells in alopecia areata. RNA, once extracted, was reverse transcribed into cDNA for use as the sequencing template. Assay: immunoSEQ multiplex PCR; the TCRdb copy retains only in-frame clones and omits some. This sample has about 97,000 clones, with approximately 42% found just once. Sequenced sample: CD4+ T cells sorted from blood. The receptors derive from a human donor with alopecia areata.

This chain uses TRBV7-9 with TRBJ2-4; 7 bases are a match to TRBD2. After removal of 0 bases from V and 6 bases from J, the junction contained 8 bases not matched to a gene. Germline V gene sequence: CDR1 SEHNR, CDR2 FQNEAQ (reference sequence). The CDR3 has 16 residues. As DNA, the CDR3 is TGTGCCAGCAGCTTAGCGCGGGGAGGGTTCGGAAACATTCAGTACTTC. It encodes CASSLARGGFGNIQYF.

The rearrangement uses TRBV4-1 and TRBJ1-3; D may be TRBD1 (5 bases). This CDR3 region has 14 residues. Trimming took off 4 bases at V and 3 bases at J, with 10 bases between the two ends. Germline V gene data show CDR1 as MGHRA and CDR2 as YSYEKL. CDR3 sequence reads: CASSLGERGNTIYF. CDR3 coding DNA: TGCGCCAGCAGCCTGGGGGAGCGTGGAAACACCATATATTTT.

The chain joins TRBV30 to TRBJ2-7; 7 bases are a match to TRBD1. CDR3 length: 13 residues. The junction had 9 bases not matched to a gene; V was cut back by 6 bases and J by 4 bases. Germline V gene lookup returns CDR1 GTSNPN and CDR2 SVGIG (reference sequence). In nucleotides, the CDR3 is TGTGCCTGCCGACAGGGAGCCGGTTACGAGCAGTACTTC. It specifies CACRQGAGYEQYF.

The genes are TRBV18 and TRBJ2-5; D is ambiguous. The germline CDR1 and CDR2 sequences are KGHSH and LQKENI. The CDR3 loop spans 13 amino acids. The V gene lost 3 bases and the J gene lost 2 bases, with 7 bases spanning the gap. This CDR3 is CASSPRVQETQYF. The CDR3 bases are TGTGCCAGCTCACCTAGGGTGCAAGAGACCCAGTACTTC.

The V call is TRBV30, the J call TRBJ2-7; 8 bases agree with TRBD1. The CDR3 is made up of 14 amino acids. V was pared by 3 bases and J by 6 bases, with 10 bases of the junction left unmatched. CDR1 GTSNPN and CDR2 SVGIG come from the germline V gene (reference sequence). The DNA of the CDR3 is TGTGCCTGGAGAGTCAGGGGGCTATCAGGCGAGCAGTACTTC. Its translation: CAWRVRGLSGEQYF.

This rearrangement joins TRBV6-5 to TRBJ2-5; D perhaps matches TRBD1 (5 bases). This CDR3 comprises 13 residues. Germline V gives CDR1 MNHEY, CDR2 SVGAGI. V was cut by 5 bases and J by 5 bases, with 12 bases left in between. DNA of the CDR3: TGTGCCAGCAGTCGACAGCATGGGGAGACCCAGTACTTC. This gives the protein CASSRQHGETQYF.

The chain joins TRBV30 to TRBJ2-2; 10 bases align to TRBD2. J was trimmed by 10 bases and V by 5 bases; bases with no gene match: 16. The germline CDR1 and CDR2 sequences are GTSNPN and SVGIG (reference sequence). The CDR3 covers 16 residues. The CDR3 protein is CAWLAGAVVSSAELFF. CDR3 DNA sequence: TGTGCCTGGCTAGCGGGAGCAGTAGTCAGTTCGGCGGAGCTGTTTTTT.

The V call is TRBV7-2, the J call TRBJ2-5; D might be TRBD1 (6 bases). The V end lost 3 bases, the J end lost 4 bases, and 9 bases lay between the germline ends. CDR3 length: 13 amino acids. Germline CDR1 is SGHTA and CDR2 is FQGNSA. The CDR3 spells CASSLRGSETQYF. The CDR3 nucleotides are TGTGCCAGCAGCTTGAGGGGGTCAGAGACCCAGTACTTC.

The table lists this clone with many counts. The genes are TRBV7-2 and TRBJ2-1; a weak D match, TRBD2 (6 bases). CDR1 and CDR2 (germline): SGHTA, FQGNSA. The V end was cut by 5 bases, the J end by 5 bases, with 10 bases between. The CDR3 is 13 residues long. CDR3 loop: CASSPRTNNEQFF. Here the CDR3 DNA reads TGTGCCAGCAGCCCGAGGACTAACAATGAGCAGTTCTTC.

The CDR3 sequence: CAWSVTTTGSGYTF. CDR3 sequence (DNA): TGTGCCTGGAGTGTGACAACGACAGGGAGCGGCTACACCTTC. The rearrangement links TRBV30 to TRBJ1-2; 7 nucleotides match TRBD1. Germline V gives CDR1 GTSNPN, CDR2 SVGIG (reference sequence). V shed 0 bases, J shed 8 bases, and the junction held 9 bases outside the gene matches. CDR3 length equals 14 residues.

V gene TRBV29-1 combines with J gene TRBJ2-7; TRBD1 matches at 8 bases. Germline loops: CDR1 SQVTM, CDR2 ANQGSEA. Trimming cost V 6 bases and J 2 bases; bases outside gene matches: 9. This CDR3 region has 14 residues. The CDR3 loop is CSVEQGVVPYEQYF. CDR3 bases: TGCAGCGTAGAACAGGGGGTAGTCCCCTACGAGCAGTACTTC.

CDR3 residues: CASSQVAANTEAFF. The CDR3 coding sequence is TGTGCCAGCAGCCAAGTGGCCGCGAACACTGAAGCTTTCTTT. The chain links TRBV4-2 to TRBJ1-1; unclear D gene. V was shortened by 1 base and J by 1 base, with 7 bases between the two germline ends. Germline assignment: CDR1 LGHNA and CDR2 YNFKEQ. CDR3 length: 14 amino acids.

The J gene is TRBJ2-1, the V gene TRBV7-2; D tentatively fits TRBD1 or TRBD2 (5 bases each). The V end was cut by 5 bases, the J end by 6 bases, with 20 bases between. Germline V gene sequence: CDR1 SGHTA, CDR2 FQGNSA. CDR3 size: 16 residues. The CDR3 sequence is CASSPRGASFFNEQFF. CDR3 nucleotide sequence: TGTGCCAGCAGCCCACGTGGGGCTAGCTTTTTCAATGAGCAGTTCTTC.

The table lists this clone with a few counts. The genes are TRBV29-1 and TRBJ2-3; D tentatively reads TRBD1 or TRBD2 (6 bases each). Trimming shortened V by 2 bases and J by 9 bases, and 15 bases separated the two germline ends. The CDR3 consists of 13 residues. Germline assignment: CDR1 SQVTM and CDR2 ANQGSEA. CDR3 nucleotide sequence: TGCAGCGTTGAAAAGGACACCGGGGGCACGCAGTATTTT. Protein: CSVEKDTGGTQYF.

The J gene is TRBJ1-5, the V gene TRBV7-8; D call uncertain. V lost 0 bases, J lost 10 bases, and 7 bases lay in between. The CDR3 contains 12 residues. The germline gives CDR1 SGHVS, CDR2 FQNEAQ. This chain's CDR3 is CASSLANHPQHF. The CDR3 DNA reads TGTGCCAGCAGCTTAGCAAACCATCCCCAGCATTTT.

This clone was seen a handful of times. CDR3 protein: CSATRGGNTEAFF. The CDR3, as DNA: TGCAGCGCCACAAGAGGGGGAAACACTGAAGCTTTCTTT. The chain employs TRBV29-1 and TRBJ1-1; D may be TRBD1 (6 bases). From germline, CDR1 is SQVTM and CDR2 ANQGSEA. The CDR3 spans 13 residues. Deletions cut 7 bases from V and 2 bases from J, with 14 bases between.

Details on this clone: A junction boundary mismatches the germline segment, possibly from a read error. V usage is TRBV5-6 and J usage is TRBJ2-7; TRBD1 matches 8 bases. This CDR3 region has 15 residues. The germline CDR1 and CDR2 sequences are SGHDT and YYEEEE. The CDR3 sequence: CASSLVDRDSFEQYF. The CDR3 bases are TGTGCCAGCAGCTTGGTGGACAGGGACTCCTTCGAGCAGTACTTC.

The DNA for the CDR3 is TGCGCCAGCAGTGAGTGGGGAAGCTCCTACGAGCAGTACTTC. It yields the protein CASSEWGSSYEQYF. V usage is TRBV10-2 and J usage is TRBJ2-7; D unclear. Trimming removed 1 base at V and 0 bases at J, with 7 bases between. The CDR3 runs 14 residues. Germline CDR1 and CDR2: WSHSY and SAAADI.

The chain is built from TRBV19 and TRBJ1-2; 7 nucleotides match TRBD1. Trimming removed 9 bases from V and 2 bases from J; junction bases left unmatched: 3. Germline V gives CDR1 LNHDA, CDR2 SQIVND (reference sequence). The CDR3 runs to 12 residues. The CDR3 loop reads CARRGQNYGYTF. The CDR3 DNA sequence: TGTGCCAGGAGGGGACAGAACTATGGCTACACCTTC.

This rearrangement joins TRBV27 to TRBJ2-3; D perhaps matches TRBD1 (5 bases). The V and J ends lost 0 bases and 2 bases respectively, with 9 bases between them. The CDR3 runs 15 residues. Germline CDR1 and CDR2: MNHEY and SMNVEV (reference sequence). CDR3 residues: CASSLSRQTTDTQYF. Written as DNA, the CDR3 is TGTGCCAGCAGTTTATCACGACAGACCACAGATACGCAGTATTTT.

This clone appeared a few times. The V gene is TRBV7-9, the J gene TRBJ1-1, with D uncertain. This CDR3 is 13 amino acids long. V dropped 5 bases and J dropped 2 bases, with 9 bases sitting between them. Germline V gives CDR1 SEHNR, CDR2 FQNEAQ (reference sequence). CDR3 DNA: TGTGCCAGCAGCCCAAACACAAACACTGAAGCTTTCTTT. Protein product: CASSPNTNTEAFF.

This clone was counted a few times. The genes are TRBV5-6 and TRBJ2-4; the match to TRBD2 covers 9 bases. This CDR3 spans 14 amino acids. Unmatched junction bases numbered 7, after V lost 5 bases and J lost 7 bases. Germline assignment: CDR1 SGHDT and CDR2 YYEEEE. CDR3 nucleotides: TGTGCCAGCAGTTCGACTAGCGGACCGAACATTCAGTACTTC. Residues: CASSSTSGPNIQYF.

The J gene is TRBJ2-5, the V gene TRBV7-7; TRBD1 aligns across 9 bases. V trimming: 5 bases; J trimming: 5 bases; junction bases outside the gene matches: 6. Germline V gives CDR1 SSHAT, CDR2 FNYEAQ (reference sequence). The CDR3 runs 14 residues. The CDR3 sequence: CASSRTGALETQYF. For the CDR3, the DNA is TGTGCCAGCAGCCGGACAGGGGCATTGGAGACCCAGTACTTC.

The chain recombines TRBV19 with TRBJ1-4, with 8 bases matching TRBD1. The length of the CDR3 is 14 residues. The V gene's germline CDR1 is LNHDA and CDR2 SQIVND (reference sequence). The ends lost 9 bases at V and 4 bases at J; junction bases unmatched: 7. CDR3 sequence: CASSRDRNNEKLFF. The CDR3 nucleotides read TGTGCCAGCAGCCGGGACAGGAATAATGAAAAACTGTTTTTT. The complete variable domain, with remaining parts taken from reference TRBV19 and TRBJ1-4, reads DGGITQSPKYLFRKEGQNVTLSCEQNLNHDAMYWYRQDPGQGLRLIYYSQIVNDFQKGDIAEGYSVSREKKESFPLTVTSAQKNPTAFYLCASSRDRNNEKLFFGSGTQLSVL.

V is TRBV4-2 and J is TRBJ1-3; 9 bases are a match to TRBD1. The V and J ends lost 0 bases and 2 bases, in that order; junction bases with no gene match: 2. The CDR3 is 16 residues long. Germline assignment: CDR1 LGHNA and CDR2 YNFKEQ. CDR3 nucleotides: TGTGCCAGCAGCCAAGATCGACAGGGGGCTGGAAACACCATATATTTT. Protein product: CASSQDRQGAGNTIYF.

The CDR3 spells CASSLEGAYYNTEAFF. For the CDR3, the DNA is TGCGCCAGCAGCTTGGAGGGGGCTTATTACAACACTGAAGCTTTCTTT. The gene calls are TRBV5-1 and TRBJ1-1; 7 bases line up with TRBD1. This CDR3 has 16 amino acids. CDR1 and CDR2 from the germline V gene are SGHRS and YFSETQ. Trimming took 0 bases from V and 2 from J; bases not matched to a gene: 7.

This chain connects TRBV30 to TRBJ2-1; 9 bases are a match to TRBD2. CDR3 length: 13 amino acids. Germline CDR1 reads GTSNPN; CDR2 reads SVGIG (reference sequence). V lost 4 bases, J lost 6 bases, and 4 bases stayed unmatched. This CDR3 is CAWTREGLNEQFF. CDR3 DNA sequence: TGTGCCTGGACGCGGGAGGGCCTCAATGAGCAGTTCTTC. Using reference TRBV30 and TRBJ2-1 for the parts outside the CDR3, the full variable domain is SQTIHQWPATLVQPVGSPLSLECTVEGTSNPNLYWYRQAAGRGLQLLFYSVGIGQISSEVPQNLSASRPQDRQFILSSKKLLLSDSGFYLCAWTREGLNEQFFGPGTRLTVL.

The chain combines TRBV28 with TRBJ2-7, with 7 bases fitting TRBD2. This CDR3 contains 14 residues. The germline V gene encodes CDR1 MDHEN and CDR2 SYDVKM. The V gene end was trimmed by 7 bases and the J gene end by 5 bases; junction bases not matched to a gene: 11. The CDR3 coding sequence is TGTGCCAGCACGACCGAAGGAGGACTAGACGAGCAGTACTTC. It specifies CASTTEGGLDEQYF.

The chain couples TRBV30 to TRBJ2-7; 8 bases fit TRBD1. V shed 5 bases, J shed 2 bases, and the junction held 2 bases outside the gene matches. There are 12 residues in the CDR3. Germline V gene lookup returns CDR1 GTSNPN and CDR2 SVGIG (reference sequence). CDR3 loop: CAWQGQAYEQYF. CDR3 nucleotide sequence: TGTGCCTGGCAGGGACAGGCCTACGAGCAGTACTTC.